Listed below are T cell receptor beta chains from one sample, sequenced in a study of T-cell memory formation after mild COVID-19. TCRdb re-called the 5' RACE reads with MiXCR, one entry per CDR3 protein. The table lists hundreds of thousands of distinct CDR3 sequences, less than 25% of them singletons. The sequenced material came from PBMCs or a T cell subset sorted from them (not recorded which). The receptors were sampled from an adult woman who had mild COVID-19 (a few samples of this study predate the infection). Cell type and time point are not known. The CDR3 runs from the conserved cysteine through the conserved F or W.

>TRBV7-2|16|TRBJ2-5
CASSPGLAGAQGTQYF
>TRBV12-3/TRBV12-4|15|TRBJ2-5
CASSLGLALSETQYF
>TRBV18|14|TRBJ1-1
CASSPPGHTFEAFF
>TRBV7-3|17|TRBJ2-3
CASSSQTSGRRTDTQYF
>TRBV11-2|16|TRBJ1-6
CASRQSAGTGNSPLHF
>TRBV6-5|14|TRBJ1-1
CASSYGQGESEAFF
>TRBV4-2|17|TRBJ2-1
CASSQDGLAGAYNEQFF
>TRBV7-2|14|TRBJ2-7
CASSGPQSSYEQYF
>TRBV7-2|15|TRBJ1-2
CASNAERLINYGYTF
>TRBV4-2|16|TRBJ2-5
CASSPDRQGVLQTQYF
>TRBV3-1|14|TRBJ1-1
CASSQDRGLTEAFF
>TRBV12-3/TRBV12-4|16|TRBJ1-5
CASSLQGQHSNQPQHF
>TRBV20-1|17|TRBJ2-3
CSARSTYRERPADTQYF
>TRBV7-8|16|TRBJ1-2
CASSSPTFTIYYGYTF
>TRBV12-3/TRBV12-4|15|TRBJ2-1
CASSPLRGVGNEQFF
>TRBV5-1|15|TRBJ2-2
CASWGTSGNTGELFF
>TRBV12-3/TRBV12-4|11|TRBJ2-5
CASSLTGTQYF
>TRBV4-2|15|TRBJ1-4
CASSQEWGLGEKLFF
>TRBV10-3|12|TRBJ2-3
CAISAQEDTQYF
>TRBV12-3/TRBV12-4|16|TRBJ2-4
CASSFGGFEAKNIQYF
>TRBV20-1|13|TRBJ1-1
CSARGGVNTEAFF
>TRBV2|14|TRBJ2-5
CASRPGLAVETQYF
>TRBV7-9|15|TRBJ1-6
CASSLGKGVNSPLHF
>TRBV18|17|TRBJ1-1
CASSPPNRGPMNTEAFF
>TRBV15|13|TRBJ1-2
CATSRAGLYGYTF
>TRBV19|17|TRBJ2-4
CASSIEAGSIVKNIQYF
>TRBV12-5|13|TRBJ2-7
CASGLDNRDKQYF